What follows describes a single TCR beta chain. Its antigen is unidentified. RNA transcripts gave rise to amplified TCR beta CDR3 regions. The TCR CDR3 first-round RT-PCR relied on the HTBI primer set. Using its own MiXCR run on the multiplex PCR reads, TCRdb lists one record per CDR3 protein. The sample comprises approximately 700,000 distinct CDR3 sequences, about 45% of which are singletons, and 6.5% to 9% rests with the top ten. This specimen comes from a study of T cells in Graves' hyperthyroidism and ophthalmopathy. Study-level results: Most clonotypes expanded in the thyroid (above 0.001) were also present in blood. A model of 13 V-J features distinguished ophthalmopathy from stable hyperthyroidism.

Uncontrolled infections, other autoimmune diseases, pregnancy or lactation led to exclusion of patients. With V trimmed by 4 bases and J by 0 bases, 9 bases remained unmatched. Germline V gene data show CDR1 as SEHNR and CDR2 as FQNEAQ (reference sequence). The CDR3 length is 18 residues. This sequence joins TRBV7-9 and TRBJ2-5; 12 nucleotides align to TRBD2. Material for sequencing was peripheral blood or thyroid tissue (not recorded which). This receptor was taken from an adult man with Graves' disease, either hyperthyroidism or ophthalmopathy (not recorded which). In nucleotides, the CDR3 is TGTGCCAGCAGCTCTGGACTAGCGGGATCCGGAGACCAAGAGACCCAGTACTTC. It is translated as CASSSGLAGSGDQETQYF.